This T cell receptor (beta chain) stems from a study of PD-L1 blockade in urothelial cancer. Study information: Atezolizumab (1,200 mg intravenously every 3 weeks) began at some point between 2014 and 2016 for patients. Males with bladder-origin urothelial cancer made up about 85% of the roughly 29 patients. Points from the study as a whole: Clonality of blood TCR below the median before treatment predicted better survival.

Noted time point: pretreatment peripheral blood. Each patient contributed between 1 and 8 total time points of blood mononuclear cells, pretreatment and during treatment. Concerning this clone: Its antigen is currently unknown.

Some clones are missing from TCRdb's copy, which holds only in-frame ones; the method was immunoSEQ multiplex PCR. This sample has tens of thousands of clones, with around 90% found just once. Germline loops: CDR1 LNHDA, CDR2 SQIVND (reference sequence). V dropped 6 bases and J dropped 7 bases, with 16 bases sitting between them. The CDR3 is made up of 14 amino acids. This specimen consisted of PBMCs, obtained around atezolizumab (anti-PD-L1) treatment. This receptor was obtained from a man in his fifties or sixties with urothelial cancer. The chain joins TRBV19 to TRBJ2-1; no reliable D call. In DNA, the CDR3 is TGTGCCAGTAGGCCGGGTCTCGGGTTTAATGAGCAGTTCTTC. It encodes CASRPGLGFNEQFF.